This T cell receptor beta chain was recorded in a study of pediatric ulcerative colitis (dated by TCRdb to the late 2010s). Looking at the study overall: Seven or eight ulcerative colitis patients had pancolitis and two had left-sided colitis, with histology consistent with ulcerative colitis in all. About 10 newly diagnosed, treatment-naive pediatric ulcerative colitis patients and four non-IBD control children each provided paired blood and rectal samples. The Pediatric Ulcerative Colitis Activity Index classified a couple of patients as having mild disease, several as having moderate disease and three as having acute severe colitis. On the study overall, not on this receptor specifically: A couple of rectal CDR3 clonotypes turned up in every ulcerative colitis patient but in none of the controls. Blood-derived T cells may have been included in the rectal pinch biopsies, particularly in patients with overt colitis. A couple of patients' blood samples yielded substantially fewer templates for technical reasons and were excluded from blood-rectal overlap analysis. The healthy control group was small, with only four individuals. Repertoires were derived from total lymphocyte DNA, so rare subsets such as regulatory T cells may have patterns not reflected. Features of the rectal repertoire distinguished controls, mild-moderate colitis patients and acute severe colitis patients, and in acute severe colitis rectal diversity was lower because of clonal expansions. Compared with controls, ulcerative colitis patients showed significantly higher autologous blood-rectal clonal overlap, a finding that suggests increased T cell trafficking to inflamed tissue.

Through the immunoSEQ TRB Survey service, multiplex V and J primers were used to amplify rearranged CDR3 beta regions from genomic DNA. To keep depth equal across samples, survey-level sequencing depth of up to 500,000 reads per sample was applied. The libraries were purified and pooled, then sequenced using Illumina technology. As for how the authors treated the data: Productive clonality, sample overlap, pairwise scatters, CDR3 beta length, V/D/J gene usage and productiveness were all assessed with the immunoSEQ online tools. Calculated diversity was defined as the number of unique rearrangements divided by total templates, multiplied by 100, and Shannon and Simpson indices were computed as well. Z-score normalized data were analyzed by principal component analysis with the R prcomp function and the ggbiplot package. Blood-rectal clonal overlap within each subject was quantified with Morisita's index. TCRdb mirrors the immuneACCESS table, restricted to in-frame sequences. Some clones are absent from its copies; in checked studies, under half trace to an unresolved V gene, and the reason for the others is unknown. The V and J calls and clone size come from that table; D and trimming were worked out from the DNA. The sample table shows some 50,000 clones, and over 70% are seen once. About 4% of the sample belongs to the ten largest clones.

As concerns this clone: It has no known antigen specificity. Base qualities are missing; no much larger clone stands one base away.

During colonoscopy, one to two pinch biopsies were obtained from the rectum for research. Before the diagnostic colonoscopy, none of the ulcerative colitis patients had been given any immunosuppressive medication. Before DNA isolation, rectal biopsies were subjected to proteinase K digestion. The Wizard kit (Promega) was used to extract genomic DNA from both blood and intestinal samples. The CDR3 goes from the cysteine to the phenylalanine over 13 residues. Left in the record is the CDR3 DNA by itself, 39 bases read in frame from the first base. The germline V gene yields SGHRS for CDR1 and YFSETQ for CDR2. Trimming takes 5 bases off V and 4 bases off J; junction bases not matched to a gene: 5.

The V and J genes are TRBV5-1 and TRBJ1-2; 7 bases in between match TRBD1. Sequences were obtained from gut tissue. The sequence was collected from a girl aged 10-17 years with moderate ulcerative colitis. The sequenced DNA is TGCGCCAGCAGAAAGGACAGGTCCTATGGCTACACCTTC. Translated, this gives CASRKDRSYGYTF.